This T cell receptor (beta chain) stems from a study of blood T cell repertoires in COVID-19. Whole-study context: The cDNA or gDNA used as material had been derived from T cells, B-cell-depleted T cells, or PBMCs.

CDR3 length: 14 amino acids. Per germline, CDR1 MNHNS and CDR2 SASEGT. Unmatched junction bases numbered 6, after V lost 3 bases and J lost 5 bases. This clone was recorded many times. Here immunoSEQ multiplex PCR was the method, and the copy in TCRdb shows in-frame clones only, minus some. The sample lists around 140,000 clones, 80% to 85% occurring once. This TCR derives from a man between 60 and 75 years old with acute or convalescent COVID-19. The chain links TRBV6-1 to TRBJ1-2, with 7 bases that match TRBD1. Sample: peripheral blood. CDR3 region: CASSETGLGYGYTF. The CDR3 DNA reads TGTGCCAGCAGTGAGACAGGGCTTGGGTATGGCTACACCTTC.